This passage covers 11 T cell receptor beta chains from one sample sequenced in a study of T-cell reconstitution after alpha-beta-depleted transplantation in children. A library of TCRbeta sequences, prepared with unique molecular identifiers, was generated. TCRdb analysed the PCR reads with MiXCR anew, one entry per CDR3 protein. The table includes about 610,000 distinct CDR3 sequences, 8% to 11% detected once. The specimen comprised PBMCs from the stem cell graft donor, sampled from the stem cell graft. The receptors were gathered from a human donor who donated a stem cell graft to a child with acute myeloid leukemia.

This clonotype has a handful of counts. This chain joins TRBV12-3 or TRBV12-4 and TRBJ2-4; no definite D call. V shed 3 bases and J shed 16 bases, with 7 bases lying between them. CDR3 length: 9 residues. This CDR3 is CASSLTPYF. The CDR3 DNA is TGTGCCAGCAGTTTGACTCCTTACTTC.

This chain uses TRBV5-1 with TRBJ2-7, with 10 positions matching TRBD2. Germline values: CDR1 SGHRS, CDR2 YFSETQ. The junction had 7 bases not matched to a gene; V was cut back by 1 base and J by 9 bases. The CDR3 covers 14 residues. CDR3 protein: CASSLSLAGVAQYF. DNA of the CDR3: TGCGCCAGCAGCTTGAGTCTAGCGGGAGTGGCGCAGTACTTC.

The chain combines TRBV27 with TRBJ2-7; 8 nucleotides align to TRBD2. CDR1 and CDR2 (germline): MNHEY, SMNVEV (reference sequence). The CDR3 loop spans 15 amino acids. V trimming: 6 bases; J trimming: 2 bases; junction bases outside the gene matches: 9. CDR3 region: CASRTGTSTAYEQYF. The CDR3 DNA sequence: TGTGCCAGCAGAACCGGGACTAGTACGGCCTACGAGCAGTACTTC.

This clonotype appeared many times. The chain links TRBV6-2 or TRBV6-3 to TRBJ2-3, with D perhaps matching TRBD2 (5 bases). Trimming removed 4 bases at V and 2 bases at J, with 16 bases between. This CDR3 contains 16 residues. Germline V gives CDR1 MNHEY, CDR2 SVGEGT. As DNA, the CDR3 is TGTGCCAGCAGTTTCTCCCAGGACTTTTACACAGATACGCAGTATTTT. This translates into CASSFSQDFYTDTQYF.

In its sample, this clonotype was seen many times. The CDR3 sequence is CASSLVSGAPYEQYF. The CDR3 coding sequence is TGTGCCAGCAGTTTGGTTAGCGGGGCCCCCTACGAGCAGTACTTC. The V and J genes are TRBV27 and TRBJ2-7; 8 bases align to TRBD2. The CDR3 is 15 residues long. V was pared by 3 bases and J by 2 bases, with 6 bases of the junction left unmatched. The V gene's germline CDR1 is MNHEY and CDR2 SMNVEV (reference sequence).

This clonotype has a count of ten or more. The chain links TRBV5-1 to TRBJ2-1; TRBD2 matches 8 bases. CDR3 length: 15 amino acids. Trimming removed 3 bases from V and 7 bases from J; junction bases left unmatched: 9. Germline lookup yields CDR1 SGHRS and CDR2 YFSETQ. The CDR3 loop reads CASSYGRAFENEQFF. CDR3 nucleotide sequence: TGCGCCAGCAGCTACGGGAGGGCCTTTGAAAATGAGCAGTTCTTC.

This clonotype was counted only a few times. The rearrangement joins TRBV4-3 to TRBJ1-4; D is ambiguous. CDR1 and CDR2 (germline): LGHNA, YSLEER. The V end was cut by 1 base, the J end by 7 bases, with 10 bases between. The CDR3 is 14 residues long. The CDR3 spells CASSQVIGGEKLFF. The DNA for the CDR3 is TGCGCCAGCAGCCAAGTGATAGGAGGTGAAAAACTGTTTTTT.

This clonotype was detected many times. V is TRBV6-1 and J is TRBJ2-3; 10 bases map to TRBD2. The ends lost 6 bases at V and 6 bases at J; junction bases unmatched: 12. CDR1 and CDR2 from the germline V gene are MNHNS and SASEGT. The CDR3 has 16 residues. The CDR3 bases are TGTGCCAGCAGCTTTTCTCTAGCGGGAGTAGGGGATACGCAGTATTTT. Residues: CASSFSLAGVGDTQYF.

This clonotype was picked up a small number of times. This chain joins TRBV29-1 and TRBJ1-5; weak D call: TRBD1 (6 bases). Trimming took off 2 bases at V and 1 base at J, with 18 bases between the two ends. This CDR3 spans 17 amino acids. In germline, CDR1 is SQVTM, CDR2 ANQGSEA. In DNA, the CDR3 is TGCAGCGTTGAAAGGGACATCAGACGGACCAGCAATCAGCCCCAGCATTTT. Translating it yields CSVERDIRRTSNQPQHF.

In its sample, this clonotype was seen many times. This rearrangement joins TRBV28 to TRBJ1-2, with 9 bases matching TRBD1. Trimming at V came to 6 bases and at J to 3 bases, leaving 11 bases not matched to a gene. From germline, CDR1 is MDHEN and CDR2 SYDVKM. The CDR3 is 16 residues long. As DNA, the CDR3 is TGTGCCAGCAGCCCAACCCCACAGGGGGCCTACTATGGCTACACCTTC. It specifies CASSPTPQGAYYGYTF.

This clonotype has only a few counts. The rearrangement joins TRBV18 to TRBJ2-3; 9 positions agree with TRBD1. The CDR3 extends over 17 amino acids. The ends lost 6 bases at V and 1 base at J; junction bases unmatched: 11. CDR1 is KGHSH, CDR2 LQKENI, per germline. CDR3 nucleotides: TGTGCCAGCTCCCGCCGGGACAGGGCGCTTGGCACAGATACGCAGTATTTT. It codes for CASSRRDRALGTDTQYF.